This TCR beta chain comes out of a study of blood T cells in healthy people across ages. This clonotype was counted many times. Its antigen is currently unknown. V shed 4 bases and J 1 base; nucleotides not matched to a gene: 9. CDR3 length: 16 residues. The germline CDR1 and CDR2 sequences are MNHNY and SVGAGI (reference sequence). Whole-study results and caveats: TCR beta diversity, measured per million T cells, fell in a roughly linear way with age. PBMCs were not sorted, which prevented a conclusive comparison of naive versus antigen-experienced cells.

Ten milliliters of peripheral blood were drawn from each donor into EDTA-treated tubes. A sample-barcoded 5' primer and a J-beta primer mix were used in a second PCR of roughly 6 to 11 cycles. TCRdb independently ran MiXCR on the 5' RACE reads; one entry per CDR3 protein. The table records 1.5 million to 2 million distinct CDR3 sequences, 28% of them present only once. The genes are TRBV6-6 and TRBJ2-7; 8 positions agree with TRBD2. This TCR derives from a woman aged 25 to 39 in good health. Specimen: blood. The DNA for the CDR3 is TGTGCCAGCAGTTCAGGACTAGCTGATAATTCCTACGAGCAGTACTTC. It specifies CASSSGLADNSYEQYF.